The next 17 T cell receptor beta chains were all read from a single sample in a study of blood T cell repertoires in COVID-19. Repertoires were generated with immunoSEQ multiplex PCR, while TCRdb's copy carries only in-frame clones and drops some. The table shows approximately 210,000 clones, with 70% to 90% occurring only once. Material: peripheral blood. These receptor sequences come from a woman in her seventies with acute or convalescent COVID-19.

The V call is TRBV19, the J call TRBJ1-2; 7 bases map to TRBD1. Germline assignment: CDR1 LNHDA and CDR2 SQIVND (reference sequence). The CDR3 covers 13 residues. V dropped 4 bases and J dropped 4; count of bases not matched to a gene: 3. CDR3 in amino acids: CASSTDRIYGYTF. The CDR3 DNA is TGTGCCAGTAGTACGGACAGGATCTATGGCTACACCTTC. Drawing the rest from reference TRBV19 and TRBJ1-2, the complete variable domain is DGGITQSPKYLFRKEGQNVTLSCEQNLNHDAMYWYRQDPGQGLRLIYYSQIVNDFQKGDIAEGYSVSREKKESFPLTVTSAQKNPTAFYLCASSTDRIYGYTFGSGTRLTVV.

The chain employs TRBV3-1 (or the pseudogene TRBV3-2) and TRBJ2-2; 10 nucleotides agree with TRBD2. CDR3 length: 16 residues. Trimming removed 2 bases from V and 4 bases from J; junction bases left unmatched: 4. Germline assignment: CDR1 LGHDT and CDR2 YNNKEL (reference sequence). The CDR3 loop reads CASSQRGLAVTGELFF. The CDR3 nucleotides are TGTGCCAGCAGCCAAAGAGGACTAGCGGTCACCGGGGAGCTGTTTTTT.

This clone was seen just once. The J gene is TRBJ1-1, the V gene TRBV7-3, with a weak D call TRBD1 (5 bases). The CDR3 has 13 amino acids. Germline V gene lookup returns CDR1 SGHTA and CDR2 FQGTGA. Trimming stripped 4 bases from V and 1 base from J, with 7 bases between. CDR3 DNA sequence: TGTGCCAGCAGCTATACAGGGAACACTGAAGCTTTCTTT. Amino acids: CASSYTGNTEAFF.

This chain connects TRBV29-1 to TRBJ1-2; 9 bases are a match to TRBD1. Germline CDR1 SQVTM, CDR2 ANQGSEA. V shed 6 bases, J shed 5 bases, and the junction held 7 bases outside the gene matches. The CDR3 contains 13 residues. The CDR3 bases are TGCAGCGTGCCGGGACAGGGCGTTTATGGCTACACCTTC. Translation gives CSVPGQGVYGYTF.

The chain joins TRBV15 to TRBJ1-3; no reliable D call. Between the trimmed V and J ends, which lost 6 bases and 0 bases, there was a span of 3 bases. The CDR3 runs to 12 residues. CDR1 and CDR2 (germline): LNHNV, YYDKDF (reference sequence). In DNA, the CDR3 is TGTGCCACCAGTTACTCTGGAAACACCATATATTTT. It is translated as CATSYSGNTIYF.

The chain uses TRBV5-6 and TRBJ2-1; 10 bases are a match to TRBD2. The CDR3 extends over 15 amino acids. Germline lookup yields CDR1 SGHDT and CDR2 YYEEEE. Trimming at V came to 2 bases and at J to 6 bases, leaving 5 bases not matched to a gene. This chain's CDR3 is CASSFLASGGNEQFF. The CDR3 region has the DNA TGTGCCAGCAGCTTTCTGGCTAGCGGGGGCAATGAGCAGTTCTTC.

The rearrangement joins TRBV5-6 to TRBJ2-2, with TRBD2 matching over 14 bases. Trimming cost V 4 bases and J 7 bases; bases outside gene matches: 3. From germline, CDR1 is SGHDT and CDR2 YYEEEE. The CDR3 has 15 residues. In nucleotides, the CDR3 is TGTGCCAGCAGCCCCGGACTAGCGGGGGGCGGGGAGCTGTTTTTT. This codes for CASSPGLAGGGELFF.

This chain joins TRBV12-3 or TRBV12-4 and TRBJ2-5; D gene ambiguous. The CDR3 is made up of 12 amino acids. The V end lost 10 bases, the J end lost 5 bases, and 14 bases lay between the germline ends. Written as DNA, the CDR3 is TGTGCCATTCCGACGGCGCGGGAGACCCAGTACTTC. Translating it yields CAIPTARETQYF.

The gene calls are TRBV28 and TRBJ2-7; D is possibly TRBD2 (7 bases). Germline CDR1 is MDHEN and CDR2 is SYDVKM. The V and J ends lost 6 bases and 3 bases respectively, with 21 bases between them. The CDR3 loop spans 16 amino acids. The CDR3 is CASRSALGGGVYEQYF. The CDR3 nucleotides are TGTGCCAGCAGATCCGCTCTAGGGGGGGGCGTCTACGAGCAGTACTTC.

The genes are TRBV2 and TRBJ2-5; 12 nucleotides agree with TRBD2. J was trimmed by 2 bases and V by 4 bases; bases with no gene match: 5. The CDR3 sequence is 16 residues long. From germline, CDR1 is SNHLY and CDR2 FYNNEI. The CDR3 DNA reads as TGTGCCAGCAGTGGAGGGACTAGCGGGTTACAAGAGACCCAGTACTTC. Protein: CASSGGTSGLQETQYF.

The chain recombines TRBV7-2 with TRBJ1-2; 7 bases line up with TRBD1. The CDR3 is 15 amino acids. CDR1 SGHTA and CDR2 FQGNSA come from the germline V gene. With V trimmed by 5 bases and J by 7 bases, 13 bases remained unmatched. The CDR3 DNA sequence: TGTGCCAGCAGCCGGGGACAGTCCAAGGTTCGTGGCTACACCTTC. This codes for CASSRGQSKVRGYTF.

This chain connects TRBV3-1 (or the pseudogene TRBV3-2) to TRBJ2-3; D gene unclear. Germline V CDR1 and CDR2: LGHDT, YNNKEL (reference sequence). V lost 0 bases and J lost 6, with 10 bases in between. This CDR3 has 14 residues. CDR3 sequence (DNA): TGTGCCAGCAGCCAAGATCGAGTTGCGGATACGCAGTATTTT. Its translation: CASSQDRVADTQYF.

This clone was detected only a few times. The rearrangement uses TRBV5-4 and TRBJ1-2, with TRBD1 as a possible D gene (6 bases). V shed 4 bases and J shed 4 bases, with 14 bases lying between them. Germline CDR1 SGHNT, CDR2 YYREEE (reference sequence). The CDR3 loop spans 14 amino acids. CDR3 loop: CASSVDSVSYGYTF. The DNA for the CDR3 is TGTGCCAGCAGCGTGGACAGTGTCAGCTATGGCTACACCTTC.

The rearrangement uses TRBV7-2 and TRBJ2-7, with D perhaps matching TRBD1 (6 bases). The CDR3 length is 15 residues. Trimming removed 5 bases from V and 3 bases from J, with 17 bases in between. Germline values: CDR1 SGHTA, CDR2 FQGNSA. The CDR3 nucleotides are TGTGCCAGCAGCCTCGGTGGGGGCCTTGGCTACGAGCAGTACTTC. This codes for CASSLGGGLGYEQYF. The full variable domain, with the rest looked up from reference TRBV7-2 and TRBJ2-7, is GAGVSQSPSNKVTEKGKDVELRCDPISGHTALYWYRQSLGQGLEFLIYFQGNSAPDKSGLPSDRFSAERTGGSVSTLTIQRTQQEDSAVYLCASSLGGGLGYEQYFGPGTRLTVT.

The chain employs TRBV11-3 and TRBJ1-1; TRBD1 matches 7 bases. The junction had 13 bases not matched to a gene; V was cut back by 5 bases and J by 4 bases. This CDR3 is built from 16 residues. The V gene's germline CDR1 is SGHNT and CDR2 YENEEA. In DNA, the CDR3 is TGTGCCAGCAGCCCCAACAGGGCCCAGGGGGGCACTGAAGCTTTCTTT. Amino acids: CASSPNRAQGGTEAFF.

The rearrangement links TRBV28 to TRBJ1-6, with TRBD1 as a possible D gene (5 bases). V gave up 2 bases and J gave up 4 bases, with 15 bases separating them. The CDR3 is 17 residues long. Germline V CDR1 and CDR2: MDHEN, SYDVKM. In nucleotides, the CDR3 is TGTGCCAGCAGTTTACCTGATACGAGACAGTATAATTCACCCCTCCACTTT. Residues: CASSLPDTRQYNSPLHF.

The chain joins TRBV11-3 to TRBJ1-3, with 7 nucleotides matching TRBD1. J lost 4 bases, V lost 5 bases, and 5 bases had no gene match. The CDR3 runs 14 residues. Per germline, CDR1 SGHNT and CDR2 YENEEA. CDR3 nucleotides: TGTGCCAGCAGCCGACAGGGATCGGGAAACACCATATATTTT. Amino acid sequence: CASSRQGSGNTIYF.